A few counts support the clone carrying this T cell receptor (beta chain). Its antigen is unidentified. Germline V CDR1 and CDR2: LNHDA, SQIVND (reference sequence). J lost 4 bases, V lost 3 bases, and 19 bases had no gene match. The CDR3 has 19 residues. This entry comes from a study of cytomegalovirus exposure and HLA in healthy donors. The study, taken as a whole, reports: In vitro work confirmed that a few CMV-associated chains recognize CMV antigens. Previously analyzed data showed that most TCR beta V segments were productive at a frequency of about 87% or about 30%.

Primers included in the PCR were 60 Vbeta and 13 Jbeta primers. Measured with immunoSEQ multiplex PCR; TCRdb has only the in-frame clones, and not every one. Counted here are under 150,000 clones, roughly a tenth occurring once; the ten biggest clones make up approximately 1.8%. The receptor was derived from a male donor in good health and CMV-seronegative. Sequenced material: PBMCs. The V and J genes are TRBV19 and TRBJ1-1; TRBD1 matches 8 bases. The CDR3 spells CASSILLPRQGHPGTEAFF. The CDR3 DNA reads TGTGCCAGTAGTATCCTTCTCCCGAGACAGGGGCACCCCGGCACTGAAGCTTTCTTT.